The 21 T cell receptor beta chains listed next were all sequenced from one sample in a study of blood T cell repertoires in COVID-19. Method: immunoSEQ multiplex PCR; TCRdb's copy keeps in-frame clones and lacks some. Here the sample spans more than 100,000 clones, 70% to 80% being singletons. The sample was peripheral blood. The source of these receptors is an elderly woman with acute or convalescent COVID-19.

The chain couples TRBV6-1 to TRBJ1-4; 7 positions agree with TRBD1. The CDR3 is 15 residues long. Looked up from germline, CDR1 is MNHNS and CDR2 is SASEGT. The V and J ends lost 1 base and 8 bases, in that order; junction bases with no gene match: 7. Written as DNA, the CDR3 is TGTGCCAGCAGTGAAGATAACAGGGGATGGGAAAAACTGTTTTTT. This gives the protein CASSEDNRGWEKLFF.

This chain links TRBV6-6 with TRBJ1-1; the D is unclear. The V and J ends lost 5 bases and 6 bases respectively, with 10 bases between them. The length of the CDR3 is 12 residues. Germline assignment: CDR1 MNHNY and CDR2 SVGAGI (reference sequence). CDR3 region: CASSTTPPEAFF. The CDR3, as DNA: TGTGCCAGCAGTACGACACCACCTGAAGCTTTCTTT.

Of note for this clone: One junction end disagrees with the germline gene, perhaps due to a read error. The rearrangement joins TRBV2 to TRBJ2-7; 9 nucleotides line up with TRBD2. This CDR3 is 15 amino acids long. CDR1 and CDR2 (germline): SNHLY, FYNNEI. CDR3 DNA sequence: TGTGCCAGCACTGAAGGACTAGCGCTCTCCTACGAGCAGTACTTC. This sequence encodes CASTEGLALSYEQYF.

CDR3 sequence reads: CASSLDSGGLDTQYF. The CDR3, as DNA: TGTGCCAGCAGCTTAGATTCTGGGGGCTTGGATACGCAGTATTTT. The chain carries TRBV7-2 and TRBJ2-3, with TRBD1 as a possible D gene (6 bases). CDR1 is SGHTA, CDR2 FQGNSA, per germline. The CDR3 loop spans 15 amino acids. V was shortened by 1 base and J by 6 bases, with 14 bases between the two germline ends.

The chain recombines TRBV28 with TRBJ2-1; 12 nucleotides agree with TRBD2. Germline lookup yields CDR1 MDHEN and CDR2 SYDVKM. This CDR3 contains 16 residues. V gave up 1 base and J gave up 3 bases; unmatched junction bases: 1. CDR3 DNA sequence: TGTGCCAGCAGTTTATTGACTAGCGGGAGCTACAATGAGCAGTTCTTC. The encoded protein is CASSLLTSGSYNEQFF.

The DNA for the CDR3 is TGTGCCAGTAGTGAGTTAGGACACTCTGGAGCTAATGAAAAACTGTTTTTT. As protein: CASSELGHSGANEKLFF. The genes are TRBV19 and TRBJ1-4; D may be TRBD1 (5 bases). This CDR3 is 17 amino acids long. V was pared by 5 bases and J by 3 bases, with 19 bases between. CDR1 LNHDA and CDR2 SQIVND come from the germline V gene (reference sequence).

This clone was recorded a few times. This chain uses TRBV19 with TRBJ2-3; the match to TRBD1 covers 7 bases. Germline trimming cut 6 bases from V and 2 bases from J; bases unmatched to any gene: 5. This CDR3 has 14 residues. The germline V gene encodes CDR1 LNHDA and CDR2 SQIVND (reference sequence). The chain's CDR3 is CASSPGQSTDTQYF. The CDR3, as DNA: TGTGCCAGTAGCCCGGGACAGTCCACAGATACGCAGTATTTT.

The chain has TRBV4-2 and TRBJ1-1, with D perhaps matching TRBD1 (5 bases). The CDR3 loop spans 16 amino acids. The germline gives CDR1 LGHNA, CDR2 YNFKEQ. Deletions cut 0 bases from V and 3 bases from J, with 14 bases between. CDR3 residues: CASSQDSKGEDTEAFF. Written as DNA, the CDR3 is TGTGCCAGCAGCCAAGATAGTAAAGGGGAAGACACTGAAGCTTTCTTT.

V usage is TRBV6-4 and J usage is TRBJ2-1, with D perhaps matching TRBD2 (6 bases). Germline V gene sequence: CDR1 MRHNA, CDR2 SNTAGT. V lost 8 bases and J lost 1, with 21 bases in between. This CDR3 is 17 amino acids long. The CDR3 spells CASCTGEVISSYNEQFF. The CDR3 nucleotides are TGTGCCAGCTGCACGGGGGAGGTTATATCTTCCTACAATGAGCAGTTCTTC.

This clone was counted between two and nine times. The CDR3 bases are TGTGCCAGCAGCCAAGAACTTACGAACACCGGGGAGCTGTTTTTT. Translation gives CASSQELTNTGELFF. The rearrangement links TRBV4-2 to TRBJ2-2, with D uncertain. This CDR3 has 15 amino acids. Between the trimmed V and J ends, which lost 0 bases and 0 bases, there was a span of 5 bases. Germline CDR1 is LGHNA and CDR2 is YNFKEQ.

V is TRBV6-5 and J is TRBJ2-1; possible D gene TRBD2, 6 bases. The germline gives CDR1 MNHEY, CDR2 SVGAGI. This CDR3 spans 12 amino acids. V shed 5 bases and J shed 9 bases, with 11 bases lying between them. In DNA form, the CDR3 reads TGTGCCAGCAGTCCGACTAGGCGTGAGCAGTTCTTC. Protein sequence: CASSPTRREQFF.

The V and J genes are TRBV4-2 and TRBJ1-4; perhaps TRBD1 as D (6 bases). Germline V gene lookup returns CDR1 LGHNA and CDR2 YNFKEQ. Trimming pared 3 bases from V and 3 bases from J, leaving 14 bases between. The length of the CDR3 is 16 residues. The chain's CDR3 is CASSQRLQGSNEKLFF. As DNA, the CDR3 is TGTGCCAGCAGCCAGCGCTTACAGGGTTCTAATGAAAAACTGTTTTTT.

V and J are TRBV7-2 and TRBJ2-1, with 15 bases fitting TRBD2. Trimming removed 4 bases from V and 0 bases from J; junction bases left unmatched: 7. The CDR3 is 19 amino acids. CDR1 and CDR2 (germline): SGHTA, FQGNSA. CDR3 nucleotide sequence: TGTGCCAGCAGCTGGGGACTAGCGGGAGGACTGAGCTCCTACAATGAGCAGTTCTTC. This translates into CASSWGLAGGLSSYNEQFF.

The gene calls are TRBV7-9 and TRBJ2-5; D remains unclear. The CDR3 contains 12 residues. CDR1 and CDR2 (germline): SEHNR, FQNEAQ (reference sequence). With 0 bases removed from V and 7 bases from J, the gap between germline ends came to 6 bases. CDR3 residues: CASSLATGTQYF. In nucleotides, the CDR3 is TGTGCCAGCAGCTTAGCGACGGGGACCCAGTACTTC.

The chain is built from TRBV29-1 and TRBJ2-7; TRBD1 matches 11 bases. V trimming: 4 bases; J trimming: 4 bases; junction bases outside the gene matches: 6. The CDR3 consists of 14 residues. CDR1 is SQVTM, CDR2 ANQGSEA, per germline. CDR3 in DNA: TGCAGCGTTGTTCCGGGACAGGGGGTGTACGAGCAGTACTTC. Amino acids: CSVVPGQGVYEQYF.

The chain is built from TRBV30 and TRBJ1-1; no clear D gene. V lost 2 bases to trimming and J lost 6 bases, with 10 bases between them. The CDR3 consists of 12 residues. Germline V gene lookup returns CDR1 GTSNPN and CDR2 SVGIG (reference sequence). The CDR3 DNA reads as TGTGCCTGGAGTCTCACAACACCTGAAGCTTTCTTT. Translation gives CAWSLTTPEAFF.

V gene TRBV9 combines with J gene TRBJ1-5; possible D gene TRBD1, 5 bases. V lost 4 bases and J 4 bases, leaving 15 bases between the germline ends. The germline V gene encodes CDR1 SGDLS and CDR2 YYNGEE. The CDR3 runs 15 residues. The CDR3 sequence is CASSPEPDRNQPQHF. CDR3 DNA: TGTGCCAGCAGCCCCGAACCTGACAGAAATCAGCCCCAGCATTTT.

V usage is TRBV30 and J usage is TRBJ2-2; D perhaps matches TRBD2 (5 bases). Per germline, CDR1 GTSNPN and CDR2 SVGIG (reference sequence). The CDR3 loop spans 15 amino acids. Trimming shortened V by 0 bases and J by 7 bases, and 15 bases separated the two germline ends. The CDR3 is CAWSVLRGSGGELFF. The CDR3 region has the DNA TGTGCCTGGAGTGTACTAAGAGGGTCCGGCGGGGAGCTGTTTTTT.

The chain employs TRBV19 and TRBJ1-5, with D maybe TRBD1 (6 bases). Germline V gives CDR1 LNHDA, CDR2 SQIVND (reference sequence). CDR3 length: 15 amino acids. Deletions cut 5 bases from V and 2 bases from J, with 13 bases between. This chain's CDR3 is CASSGGGTRNQPQHF. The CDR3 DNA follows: TGTGCCAGTAGTGGGGGGGGCACCCGCAATCAGCCCCAGCATTTT.

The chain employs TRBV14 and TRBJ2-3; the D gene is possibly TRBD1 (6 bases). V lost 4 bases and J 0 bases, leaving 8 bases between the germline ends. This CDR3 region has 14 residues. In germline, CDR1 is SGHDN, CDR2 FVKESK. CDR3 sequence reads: CASSPRGSTDTQYF. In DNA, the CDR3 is TGTGCCAGCAGCCCCAGGGGTAGCACAGATACGCAGTATTTT.

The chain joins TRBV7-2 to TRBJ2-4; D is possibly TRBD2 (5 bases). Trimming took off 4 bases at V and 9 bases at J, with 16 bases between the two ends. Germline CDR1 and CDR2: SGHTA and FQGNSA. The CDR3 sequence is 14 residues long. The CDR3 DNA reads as TGTGCCAGCAGCTCTGGAGCCGTTCGGGGCATTCAGTACTTC. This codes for CASSSGAVRGIQYF.